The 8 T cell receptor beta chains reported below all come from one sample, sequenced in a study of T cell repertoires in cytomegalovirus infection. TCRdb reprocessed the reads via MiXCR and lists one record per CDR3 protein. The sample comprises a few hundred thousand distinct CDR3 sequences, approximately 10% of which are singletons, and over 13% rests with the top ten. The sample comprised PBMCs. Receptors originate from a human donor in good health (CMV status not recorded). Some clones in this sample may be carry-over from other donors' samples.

This chain's CDR3 is CSAELGAKLFF. The CDR3, as DNA: TGCAGCGCGGAGCTTGGTGCAAAACTGTTTTTT. The rearrangement joins TRBV29-1 to TRBJ1-4, with D unresolved. V lost 7 bases and J 10 bases, leaving 13 bases between the germline ends. This CDR3 region has 11 residues. The germline CDR1 and CDR2 sequences are SQVTM and ANQGSEA.

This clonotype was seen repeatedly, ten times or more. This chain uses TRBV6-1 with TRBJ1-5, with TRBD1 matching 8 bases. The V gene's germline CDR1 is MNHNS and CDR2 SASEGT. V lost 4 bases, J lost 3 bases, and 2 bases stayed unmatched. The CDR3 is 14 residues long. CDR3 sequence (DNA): TGTGCCAGCAGTGCGGGACAGGCCAATCAGCCCCAGCATTTT. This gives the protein CASSAGQANQPQHF.

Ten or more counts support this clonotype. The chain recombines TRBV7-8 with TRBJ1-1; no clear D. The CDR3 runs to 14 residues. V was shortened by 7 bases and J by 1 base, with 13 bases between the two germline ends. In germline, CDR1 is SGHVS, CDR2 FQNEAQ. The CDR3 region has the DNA TGTGCCAGCACCCGGTTCCACCCGAACACTGAAGCTTTCTTT. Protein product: CASTRFHPNTEAFF.

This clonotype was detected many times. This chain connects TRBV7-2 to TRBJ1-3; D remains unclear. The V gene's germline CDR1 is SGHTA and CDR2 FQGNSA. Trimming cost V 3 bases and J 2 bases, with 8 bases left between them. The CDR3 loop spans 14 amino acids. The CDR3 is CASSFGSTGNTIYF. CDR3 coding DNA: TGTGCCAGCAGCTTCGGCAGCACTGGAAACACCATATATTTT.

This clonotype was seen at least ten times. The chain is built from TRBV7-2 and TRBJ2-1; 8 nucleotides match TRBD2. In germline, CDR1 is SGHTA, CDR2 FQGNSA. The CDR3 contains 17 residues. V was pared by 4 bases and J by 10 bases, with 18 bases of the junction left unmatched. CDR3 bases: TGTGCCAGCAGCTCACGCGGCATTAGCGGGGTACCGGGCGAGCAGTTCTTC. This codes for CASSSRGISGVPGEQFF.

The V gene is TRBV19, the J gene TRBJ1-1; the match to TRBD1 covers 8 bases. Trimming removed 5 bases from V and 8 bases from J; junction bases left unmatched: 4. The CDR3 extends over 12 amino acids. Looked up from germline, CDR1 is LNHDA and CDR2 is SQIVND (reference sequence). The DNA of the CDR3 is TGTGCCAGTAGTCCAGGGGGCTCAGAAGCTTTCTTT. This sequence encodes CASSPGGSEAFF.

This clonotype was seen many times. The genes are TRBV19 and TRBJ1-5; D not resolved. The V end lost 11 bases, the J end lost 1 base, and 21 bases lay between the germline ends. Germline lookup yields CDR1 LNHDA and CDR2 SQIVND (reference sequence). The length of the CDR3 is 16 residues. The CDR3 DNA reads TGTGCCTCAGATCAAGGGCCCCGCTCGAGCAATCAGCCCCAGCATTTT. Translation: CASDQGPRSSNQPQHF.

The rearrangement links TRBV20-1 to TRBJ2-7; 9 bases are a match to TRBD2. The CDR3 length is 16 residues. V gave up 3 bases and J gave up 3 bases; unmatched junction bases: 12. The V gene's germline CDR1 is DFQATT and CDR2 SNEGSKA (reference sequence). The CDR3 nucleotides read TGCAGTGCTAGGTCTAGCGGGGACGTAGCCCTCTACGAGCAGTACTTC. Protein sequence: CSARSSGDVALYEQYF.